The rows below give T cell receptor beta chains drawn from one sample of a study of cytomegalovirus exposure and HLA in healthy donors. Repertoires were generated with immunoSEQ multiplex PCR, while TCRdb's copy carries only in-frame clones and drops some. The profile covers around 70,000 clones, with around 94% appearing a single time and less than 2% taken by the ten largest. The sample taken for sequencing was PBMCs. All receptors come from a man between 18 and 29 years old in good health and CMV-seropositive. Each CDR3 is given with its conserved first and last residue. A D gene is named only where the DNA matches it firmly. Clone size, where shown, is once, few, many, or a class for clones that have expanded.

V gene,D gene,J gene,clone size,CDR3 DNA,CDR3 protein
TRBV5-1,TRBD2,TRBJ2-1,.,TGCGCCAGCAGCTTGCCTAGCGGAGGCAATGAGCAGTTCTTC,CASSLPSGGNEQFF
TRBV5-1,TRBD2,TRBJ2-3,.,TGCGCCAGCAGCTTAACTAGCGCCAGCACAGATACGCAGTATTTT,CASSLTSASTDTQYF
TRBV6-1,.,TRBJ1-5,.,TGTGCCAGCAGTGAATTACGGGTTAATCAGCCCCAGCATTTT,CASSELRVNQPQHF
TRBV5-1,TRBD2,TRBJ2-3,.,TGCGCCAGCAGCTTGGGAGAGCTAGCGGGAGTAGATACGCAGTATTTT,CASSLGELAGVDTQYF
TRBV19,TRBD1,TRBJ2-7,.,TGTGCCAGTAGTATAGATCGATGGTTTAAGGGGACAGGGAGCTACGAGCAGTACTTC,CASSIDRWFKGTGSYEQYF
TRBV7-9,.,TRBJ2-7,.,TGTGCCAGCAGCTTCTTACAGGGCTCCTACGAGCAGTACTTC,CASSFLQGSYEQYF
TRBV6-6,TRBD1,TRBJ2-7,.,TGTGCCAGCAGTTACGCGACAGGGGTCTACGAGCAGTACTTC,CASSYATGVYEQYF
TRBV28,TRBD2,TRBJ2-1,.,TGTGCCAGCAGCCCAAACCCCGGACTAGTGGGGTTCTTC,CASSPNPGLVGFF
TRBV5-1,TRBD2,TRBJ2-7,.,TGCGCCAGCAGCTTGGGCGGTTCGTCGGCGGGAGGCTACGAGCAGTACTTC,CASSLGGSSAGGYEQYF
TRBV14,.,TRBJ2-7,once,TGTGCCAGCAGCCAAGTGTCGGGGGCCTACGAGCAGTACTTC,CASSQVSGAYEQYF
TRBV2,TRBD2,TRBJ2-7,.,TGTGCCAGCCGTCGGGGGGCCTACGAGCAGTACTTC,CASRRGAYEQYF
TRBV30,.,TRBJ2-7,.,TGTGCCTGGTCAGATGGGGTGGGGCAAAACTACGAGCAGTACTTC,CAWSDGVGQNYEQYF
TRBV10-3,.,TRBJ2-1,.,TGTGCCATCAGACCCGAGCTTTCTGACAATGAGCAGTTCTTC,CAIRPELSDNEQFF
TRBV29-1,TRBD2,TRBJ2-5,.,TGCAGCGTTGACCTTCCACTAGCGGGAGGTGGAGAGACCCAGTACTTC,CSVDLPLAGGGETQYF
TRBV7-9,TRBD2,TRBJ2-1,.,TGTGCCAGCAGCTGGACTAGGGATGAGCAGTTCTTC,CASSWTRDEQFF
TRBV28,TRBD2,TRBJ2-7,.,TGTGCCAGCAGTACTAGCGGGAGAGCTTACGAGCAGTACTTC,CASSTSGRAYEQYF
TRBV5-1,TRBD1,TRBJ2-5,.,TGCGCCAGCAGCCCCGGGACAGGGCGGCGGGAGACCCAGTACTTC,CASSPGTGRRETQYF
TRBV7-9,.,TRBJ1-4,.,TGTGCCAGCAGCTTATACCTGGGAGGAGAAGAAAAACTGTTTTTT,CASSLYLGGEEKLFF
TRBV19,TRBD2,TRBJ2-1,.,TGTGCCAGTAGCACCCTGGGGACTAGCCTCTACAATGAGCAGTTCTTC,CASSTLGTSLYNEQFF
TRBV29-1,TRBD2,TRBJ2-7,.,TGCAGCGTTCTAGGACTAGCGGGAGGCCCTGCCTACGAGCAGTACTTC,CSVLGLAGGPAYEQYF
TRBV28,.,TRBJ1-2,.,TGTGCCAGCATTGGGGGGATGGATGGCTACACCTTC,CASIGGMDGYTF
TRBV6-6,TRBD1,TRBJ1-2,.,TGTGCCAGCAGTCCCGGGACAGGGAGCGGCTACACCTTC,CASSPGTGSGYTF
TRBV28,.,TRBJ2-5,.,TGTGCCAGCAGTACCTTGTCCCCTATCTACCCGGGACACACCCAAGAGACCCAGTACTTC,CASSTLSPIYPGHTQETQYF
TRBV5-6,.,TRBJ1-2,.,TGTGCCAGCACAGCCAAGGGACTCCTTAACTATGGCTACACCTTC,CASTAKGLLNYGYTF
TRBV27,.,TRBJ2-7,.,TGTGCCAGCGCCTCATGGGCGCGCTCCTACGAGCAGTACTTC,CASASWARSYEQYF
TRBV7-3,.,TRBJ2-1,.,TGTGCCAGCAGCTTAAGCGGTTCCGGCCCCAATGAGCAGTTCTTC,CASSLSGSGPNEQFF
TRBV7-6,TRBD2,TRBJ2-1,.,TGTGCCAGCAGCTTAGGGGGACTAGCGAGCTCCTACAATGAGCAGTTCTTC,CASSLGGLASSYNEQFF
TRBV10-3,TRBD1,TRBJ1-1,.,TGTGCCATCAGTGACTCAGGGGGAAACACTGAAGCTTTCTTT,CAISDSGGNTEAFF
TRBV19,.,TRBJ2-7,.,TGTGCCAGTAGTATATGGGGGGAGAAAGACGAGCAGTACTTC,CASSIWGEKDEQYF
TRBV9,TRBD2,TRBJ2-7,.,TGTGCCAGCAGCCCCAGAGGAGCTAGCGGGAGTGACGAGCAGTACTTC,CASSPRGASGSDEQYF
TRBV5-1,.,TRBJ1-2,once,TGCGCCAGCAGCTTCGCAGGGGAGGGTGGCTACACCTTC,CASSFAGEGGYTF
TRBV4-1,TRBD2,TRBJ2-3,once,TGCGCCAGCAGCCAAGAGGTAGCGGGACGTCCAGATACGCAGTATTTT,CASSQEVAGRPDTQYF
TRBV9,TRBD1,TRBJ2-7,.,TGTGCCAGCAGCGACCGACAGGGGCTTTCCAACGAGCAGTACTTC,CASSDRQGLSNEQYF
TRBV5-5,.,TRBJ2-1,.,TGTGCCAGCAGCCGATGGGTGACCTTGGGGAGAATGTCCTACAATGAGCAGTTCTTC,CASSRWVTLGRMSYNEQFF
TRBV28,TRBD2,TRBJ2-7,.,TGTGCCAGCAGTCTCAGCGGGGGTTTAGAGAACGAGCAGTACTTC,CASSLSGGLENEQYF
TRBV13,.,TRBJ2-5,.,TGTGCCAGCAGCAGCAGGGTGTTCTTGGAGGAGACCCAGTACTTC,CASSSRVFLEETQYF
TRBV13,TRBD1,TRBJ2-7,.,TGTGCCAGCAGTTTTGCCCCGGGACAGGGTTTTATGCACGAGCAGTACTTC,CASSFAPGQGFMHEQYF
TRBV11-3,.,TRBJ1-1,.,TGTGCCAGCAGCTTAGAAGGGGGCACTGAAGCTTTCTTT,CASSLEGGTEAFF
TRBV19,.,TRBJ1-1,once,TGTGCCAGTAGTATAGCTGAGGAACTGAACACTGAAGCTTTCTTT,CASSIAEELNTEAFF
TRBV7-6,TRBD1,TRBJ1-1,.,TGTGCCAGCAGCTCCGGGACAGGGAACACTGAAGCTTTCTTT,CASSSGTGNTEAFF
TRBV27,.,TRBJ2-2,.,TGTGCCAGCAGTTTATCCGGTGGGGAGCTGTTTTTT,CASSLSGGELFF